This T cell receptor beta chain was identified in a study of PD-L1 blockade in urothelial cancer. Produced via immunoSEQ multiplex PCR; TCRdb's table is partial and in-frame only. The table includes about 29,000 clones, more than 75% detected once. The CDR3 covers 17 residues. Germline CDR1 reads SGHRS; CDR2 reads YFSETQ. The junction had 12 bases not matched to a gene; V was cut back by 4 bases and J by 0 bases. The chain uses TRBV5-1 and TRBJ1-2, with TRBD1 identical over 7 bases. The starting material was PBMCs, obtained around atezolizumab (anti-PD-L1) treatment. The sequence came from a middle-aged man with urothelial cancer. CDR3 in DNA: TGCGCCAGCAGCACAGATACAGGGGTGAGAGCTAACTATGGCTACACCTTC. Protein product: CASSTDTGVRANYGYTF. Using reference TRBV5-1 and TRBJ1-2 for the parts outside the CDR3, the full variable domain is KAGVTQTPRYLIKTRGQQVTLSCSPISGHRSVSWYQQTPGQGLQFLFEYFSETQRNKGNFPGRFSGRQFSNSRSEMNVSTLELGDSALYLCASSTDTGVRANYGYTFGSGTRLTVV.